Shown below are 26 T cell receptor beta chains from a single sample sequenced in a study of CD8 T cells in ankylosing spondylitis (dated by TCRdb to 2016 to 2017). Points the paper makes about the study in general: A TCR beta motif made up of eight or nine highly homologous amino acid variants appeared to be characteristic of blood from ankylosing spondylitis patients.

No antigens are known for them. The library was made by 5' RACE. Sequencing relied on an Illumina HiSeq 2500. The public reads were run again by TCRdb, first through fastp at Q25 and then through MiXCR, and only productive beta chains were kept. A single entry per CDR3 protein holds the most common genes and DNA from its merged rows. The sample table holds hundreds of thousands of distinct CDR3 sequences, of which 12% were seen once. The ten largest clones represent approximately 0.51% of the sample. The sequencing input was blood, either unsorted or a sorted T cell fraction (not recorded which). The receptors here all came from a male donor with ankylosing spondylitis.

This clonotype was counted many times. The CDR3, as DNA: TGTGCCATCAGAGAGACGAGTGAGCAGTTCTTC. Amino acid sequence: CAIRETSEQFF. The chain carries TRBV10-3 and TRBJ2-1, with unresolved D. This CDR3 is 11 amino acids long. Trimming left V 6 bases short and J 9 bases short, with 9 bases between. CDR1 is ENHRY, CDR2 SYGVKD, per germline.

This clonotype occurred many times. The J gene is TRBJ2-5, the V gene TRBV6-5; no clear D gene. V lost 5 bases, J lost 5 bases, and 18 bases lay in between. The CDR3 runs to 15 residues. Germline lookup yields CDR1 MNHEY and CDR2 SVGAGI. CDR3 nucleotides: TGTGCCAGCAGTACCGACCAAAACAGTGAGGAGACCCAGTACTTC. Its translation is CASSTDQNSEETQYF.

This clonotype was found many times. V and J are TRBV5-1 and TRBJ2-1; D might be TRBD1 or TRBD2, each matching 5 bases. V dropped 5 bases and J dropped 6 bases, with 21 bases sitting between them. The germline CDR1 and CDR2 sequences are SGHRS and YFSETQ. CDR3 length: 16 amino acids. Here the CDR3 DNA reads TGCGCCAGCAGTAGAGGGGCCGCTTACACCGCCAATGAGCAGTTCTTC. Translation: CASSRGAAYTANEQFF.

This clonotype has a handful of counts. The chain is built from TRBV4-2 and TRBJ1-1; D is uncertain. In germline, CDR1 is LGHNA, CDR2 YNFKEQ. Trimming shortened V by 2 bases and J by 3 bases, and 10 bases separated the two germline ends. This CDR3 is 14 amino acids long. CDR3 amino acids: CASSQQDPYTEAFF. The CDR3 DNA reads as TGTGCCAGCAGCCAACAAGACCCGTACACTGAAGCTTTCTTT.

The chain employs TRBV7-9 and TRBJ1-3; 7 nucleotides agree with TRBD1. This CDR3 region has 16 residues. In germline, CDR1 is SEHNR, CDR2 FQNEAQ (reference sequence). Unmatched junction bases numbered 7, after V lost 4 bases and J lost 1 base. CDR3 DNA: TGTGCCAGCAGCTCGACAGGGAGGCTATCTGGAAACACCATATATTTT. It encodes CASSSTGRLSGNTIYF.

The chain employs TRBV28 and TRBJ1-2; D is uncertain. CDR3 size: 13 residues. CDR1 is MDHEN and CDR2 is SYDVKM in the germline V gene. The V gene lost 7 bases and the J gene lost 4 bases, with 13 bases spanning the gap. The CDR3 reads CASTPAWIYGYTF. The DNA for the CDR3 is TGTGCCAGCACCCCGGCGTGGATCTATGGCTACACCTTC.

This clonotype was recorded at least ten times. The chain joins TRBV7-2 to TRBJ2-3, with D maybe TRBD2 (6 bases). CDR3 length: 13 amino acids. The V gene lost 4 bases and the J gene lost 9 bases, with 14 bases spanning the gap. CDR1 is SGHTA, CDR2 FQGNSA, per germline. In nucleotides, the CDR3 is TGTGCCAGCAGCTCAACCCCCGCGGGGACGCAGTATTTT. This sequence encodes CASSSTPAGTQYF.

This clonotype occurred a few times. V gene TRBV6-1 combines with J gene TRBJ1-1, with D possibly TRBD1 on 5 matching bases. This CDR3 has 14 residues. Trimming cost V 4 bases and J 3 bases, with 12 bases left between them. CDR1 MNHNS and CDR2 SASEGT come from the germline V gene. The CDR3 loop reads CASSAGGGDTEAFF. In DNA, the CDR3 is TGTGCCAGCAGTGCCGGGGGAGGGGACACTGAAGCTTTCTTT.

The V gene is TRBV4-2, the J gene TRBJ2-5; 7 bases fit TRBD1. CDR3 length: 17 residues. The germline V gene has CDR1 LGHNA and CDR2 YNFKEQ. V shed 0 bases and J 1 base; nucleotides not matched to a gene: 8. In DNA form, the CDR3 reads TGTGCCAGCAGCCAAGATTTCAGGGGGTGGCTCCAAGAGACCCAGTACTTC. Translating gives CASSQDFRGWLQETQYF.

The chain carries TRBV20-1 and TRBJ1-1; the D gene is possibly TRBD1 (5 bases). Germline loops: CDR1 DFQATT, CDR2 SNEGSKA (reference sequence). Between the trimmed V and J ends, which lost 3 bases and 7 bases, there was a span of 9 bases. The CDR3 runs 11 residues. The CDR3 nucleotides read TGCAGTGCTAGGGCGGACAATGAAGCTTTCTTT. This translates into CSARADNEAFF.

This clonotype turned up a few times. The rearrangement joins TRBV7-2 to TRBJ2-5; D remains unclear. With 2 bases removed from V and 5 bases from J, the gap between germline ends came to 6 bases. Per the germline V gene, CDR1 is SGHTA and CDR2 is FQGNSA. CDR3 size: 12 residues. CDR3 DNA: TGTGCCAGCAGCTTACCATCGGAGACCCAGTACTTC. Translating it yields CASSLPSETQYF.

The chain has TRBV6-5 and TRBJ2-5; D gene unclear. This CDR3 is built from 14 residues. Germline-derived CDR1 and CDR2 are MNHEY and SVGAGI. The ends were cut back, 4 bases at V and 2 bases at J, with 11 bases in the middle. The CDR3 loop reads CASSSNLGQETQYF. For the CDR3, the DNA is TGTGCCAGCAGTTCGAACTTGGGGCAAGAGACCCAGTACTTC.

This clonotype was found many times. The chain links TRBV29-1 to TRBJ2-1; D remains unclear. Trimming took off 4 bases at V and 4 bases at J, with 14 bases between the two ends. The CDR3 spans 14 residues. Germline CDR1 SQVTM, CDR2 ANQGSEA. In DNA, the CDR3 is TGCAGCGTTGTGCCAGGATTTCTTTACAATGAGCAGTTCTTC. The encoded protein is CSVVPGFLYNEQFF.

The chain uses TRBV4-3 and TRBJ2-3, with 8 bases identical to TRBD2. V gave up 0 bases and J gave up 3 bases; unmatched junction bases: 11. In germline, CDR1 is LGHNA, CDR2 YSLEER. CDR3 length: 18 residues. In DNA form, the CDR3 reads TGCGCCAGCAGCCAAGACTTCATTACGGGAGGGGATACAGATACGCAGTATTTT. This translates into CASSQDFITGGDTDTQYF.

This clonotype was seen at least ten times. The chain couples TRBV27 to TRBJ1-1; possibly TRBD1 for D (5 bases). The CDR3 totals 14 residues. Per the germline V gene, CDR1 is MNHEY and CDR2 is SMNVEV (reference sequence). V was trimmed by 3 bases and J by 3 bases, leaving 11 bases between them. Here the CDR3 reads CASSFRGRDTEAFF. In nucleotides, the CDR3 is TGTGCCAGCAGTTTTCGGGGGAGGGACACTGAAGCTTTCTTT.

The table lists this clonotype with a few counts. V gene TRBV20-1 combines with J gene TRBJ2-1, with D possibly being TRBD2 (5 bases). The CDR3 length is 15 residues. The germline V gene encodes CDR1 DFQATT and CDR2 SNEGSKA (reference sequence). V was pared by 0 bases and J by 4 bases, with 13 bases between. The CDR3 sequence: CSARDVLVSYNEQFF. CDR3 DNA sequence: TGCAGTGCTAGAGATGTACTAGTATCGTACAATGAGCAGTTCTTC.

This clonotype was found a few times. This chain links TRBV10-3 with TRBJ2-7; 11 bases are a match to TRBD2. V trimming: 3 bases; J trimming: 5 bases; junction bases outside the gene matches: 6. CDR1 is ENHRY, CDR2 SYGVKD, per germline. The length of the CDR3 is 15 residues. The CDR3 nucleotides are TGTGCCATCAGTGAAAGGGTAGCGGGAGGGGACGAGCAGTACTTC. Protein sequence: CAISERVAGGDEQYF.

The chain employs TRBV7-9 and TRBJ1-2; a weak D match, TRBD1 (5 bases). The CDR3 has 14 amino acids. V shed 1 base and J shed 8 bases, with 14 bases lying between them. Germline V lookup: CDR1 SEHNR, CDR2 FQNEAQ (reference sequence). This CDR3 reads CASSLGAREGGYTF. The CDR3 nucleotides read TGTGCCAGCAGCTTAGGAGCCAGGGAGGGAGGCTACACCTTC.

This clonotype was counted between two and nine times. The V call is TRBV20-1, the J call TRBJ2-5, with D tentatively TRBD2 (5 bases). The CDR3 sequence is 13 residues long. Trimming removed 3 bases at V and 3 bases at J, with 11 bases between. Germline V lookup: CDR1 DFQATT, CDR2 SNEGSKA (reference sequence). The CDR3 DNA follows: TGCAGTGCTAGGTCGACTAACGAAGAGACCCAGTACTTC. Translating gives CSARSTNEETQYF.

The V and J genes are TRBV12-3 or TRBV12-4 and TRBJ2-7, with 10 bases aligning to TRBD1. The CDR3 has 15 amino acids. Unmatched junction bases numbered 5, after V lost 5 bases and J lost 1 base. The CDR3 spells CASSEGTGESYEQYF. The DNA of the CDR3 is TGTGCCAGCAGTGAGGGGACAGGGGAGTCCTACGAGCAGTACTTC.

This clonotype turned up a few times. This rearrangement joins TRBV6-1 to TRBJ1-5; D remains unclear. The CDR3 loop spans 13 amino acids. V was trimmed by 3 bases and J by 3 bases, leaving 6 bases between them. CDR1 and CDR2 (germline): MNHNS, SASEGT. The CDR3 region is CASSDRNNQPQHF. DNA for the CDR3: TGTGCCAGCAGTGACAGGAACAATCAGCCCCAGCATTTT.

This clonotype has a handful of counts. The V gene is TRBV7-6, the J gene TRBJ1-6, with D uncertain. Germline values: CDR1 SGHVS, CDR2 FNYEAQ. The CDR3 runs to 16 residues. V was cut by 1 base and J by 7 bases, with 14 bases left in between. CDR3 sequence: CASSLEASTGNSPLHF. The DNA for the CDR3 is TGTGCCAGCAGCTTAGAGGCCTCCACGGGGAATTCACCCCTCCACTTT.

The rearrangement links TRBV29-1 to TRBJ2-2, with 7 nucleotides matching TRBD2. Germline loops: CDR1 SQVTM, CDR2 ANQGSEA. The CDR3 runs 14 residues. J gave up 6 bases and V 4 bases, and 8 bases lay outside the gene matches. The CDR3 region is CSVGAGAEPGELFF. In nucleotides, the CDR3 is TGCAGCGTTGGGGCGGGAGCCGAACCCGGGGAGCTGTTTTTT.

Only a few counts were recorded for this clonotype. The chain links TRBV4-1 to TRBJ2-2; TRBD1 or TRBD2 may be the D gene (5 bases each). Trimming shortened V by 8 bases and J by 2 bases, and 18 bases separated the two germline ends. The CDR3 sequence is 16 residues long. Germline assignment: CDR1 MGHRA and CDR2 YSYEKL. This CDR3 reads CASGRGPPINTGELFF. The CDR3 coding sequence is TGCGCCAGCGGCCGGGGACCTCCGATAAACACCGGGGAGCTGTTTTTT.

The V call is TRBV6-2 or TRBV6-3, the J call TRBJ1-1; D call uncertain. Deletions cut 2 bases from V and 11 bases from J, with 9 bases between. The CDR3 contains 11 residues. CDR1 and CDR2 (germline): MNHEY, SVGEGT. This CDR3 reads CASSYGQLAFF. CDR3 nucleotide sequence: TGTGCCAGCAGTTACGGGCAGCTGGCTTTCTTT.

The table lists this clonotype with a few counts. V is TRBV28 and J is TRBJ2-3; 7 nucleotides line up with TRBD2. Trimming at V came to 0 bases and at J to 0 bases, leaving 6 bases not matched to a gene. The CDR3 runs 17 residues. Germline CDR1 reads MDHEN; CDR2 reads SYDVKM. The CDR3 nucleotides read TGTGCCAGCAGTTTATGGGCGGGAGCCTCTAGCACAGATACGCAGTATTTT. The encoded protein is CASSLWAGASSTDTQYF.